This T cell receptor beta chain was identified in a study of T cells after yellow fever vaccination. Regarding the study as a whole: At approximately 96% for CD4 and about 87% for CD8, most primary-vaccination clones showed up again after the booster. Peaking faster, on day 5 versus 15, the secondary response was nonetheless weaker.

The germline CDR1 and CDR2 sequences are MNHEY and SVGEGT. The CDR3 covers 14 residues. V was pared by 2 bases and J by 5 bases, with 4 bases of the junction left unmatched. TCRdb ran MiXCR on the 5' RACE reads and lists one entry per CDR3 protein. Of approximately 300,000 distinct CDR3 sequences listed, approximately 9% are singletons. Comments on this clonotype: Its antigen remains unidentified.

The V call is TRBV6-2 or TRBV6-3, the J call TRBJ2-5, with TRBD1 matching over 8 bases. Sequencing used PBMCs, obtained on the day of the first yellow fever vaccination. This TCR derives from a man aged 18 to 29 who received the YFV17D yellow fever vaccine. The CDR3 sequence: CASSYSRGQETQYF. For the CDR3, the DNA is TGTGCCAGCAGTTACAGCAGGGGGCAGGAGACCCAGTACTTC.